The text below deals with one TCR beta chain. The clone's antigen remains unknown. No base-level quality is on record; no much larger clone is a single base apart. CDR1 is given as GTSNPN and CDR2 as SVGIG, both from the germline V gene (reference sequence). Spanning cysteine to phenylalanine, the CDR3 consists of 12 amino acids. The retained sequence is limited to the CDR3, 36 bases, with the frame set at the first base. The trim is 3 bases for V and 7 bases for J, with a gap of 10 bases between the germline ends. The data derive from a study of blood T cell repertoires in COVID-19 (dated by TCRdb to 2018 to 2020). Looking at the study overall: Collaborator samples came from the United States, Italy and Spain and covered acute and convalescent phases of COVID-19. Sample metadata almost always included a de-identified subject ID, COVID-19 status, age in years and sex. HLA class I and class II types, where available, came from metadata supplied by the sample provider rather than from assay-based typing. The repertoires were made available in a free public database intended to serve as a resource for research on the immune response to SARS-CoV-2. The prospective study material was composed of cDNA or gDNA derived from T cells, B-cell-depleted T cells, or PBMCs. Samples came from the ongoing ImmuneRACE study (first 160 participants) plus 1,254 subjects from 6 global collaborators. Deeply sampled blood TCRbeta repertoires from subjects exposed to, actively infected with, or recovered from COVID-19 were included in the dataset.

Collaborating institutions collected whole blood in K2EDTA tubes following their own protocols. Collaborator samples were shipped for TCRbeta analysis as frozen whole blood, isolated PBMCs, or DNA extracted from either sample type. TCRbeta CDR3 regions were amplified from genomic DNA using the immunoSEQ Assay, a bias-controlled multiplex PCR. On the authors' methods: Nucleated cell counts per sample were estimated from amplification of reference gene primers within the assay. To quantify the absolute abundance of each unique TCRbeta CDR3 rearrangement, sequence reads were collapsed and filtered. For each sample, productive Simpson clonality was calculated as the square root of Simpson's diversity index across productive rearrangements. TCRdb limited this immuneACCESS table to in-frame rearrangements with V and J called. A share of clones is missing; checked studies link under half to unresolved V genes, and the rest is unexplained. V, J and clone size were drawn from that table, and D and trimming were deduced from the DNA. The sample records over 85,000 clones, approximately 80% of which are singletons. Of the sample, under 3.5% falls within the top ten clones.

Findings and caveats that apply to the study as a whole: Clinical and demographic metadata were provided uncurated, with the amount varying by source and participant.

What was sequenced was peripheral blood. Here the chain combines TRBV30 and TRBJ2-1; possibly the D gene is TRBD2, per 6 matching bases. The clonotype was recovered from a man aged 45-65 years with acute or convalescent COVID-19. The base sequence is TGTGCCTGGAGCGGGAGCGGTAATGAGCAGTTCTTC. The encoded protein is CAWSGSGNEQFF.